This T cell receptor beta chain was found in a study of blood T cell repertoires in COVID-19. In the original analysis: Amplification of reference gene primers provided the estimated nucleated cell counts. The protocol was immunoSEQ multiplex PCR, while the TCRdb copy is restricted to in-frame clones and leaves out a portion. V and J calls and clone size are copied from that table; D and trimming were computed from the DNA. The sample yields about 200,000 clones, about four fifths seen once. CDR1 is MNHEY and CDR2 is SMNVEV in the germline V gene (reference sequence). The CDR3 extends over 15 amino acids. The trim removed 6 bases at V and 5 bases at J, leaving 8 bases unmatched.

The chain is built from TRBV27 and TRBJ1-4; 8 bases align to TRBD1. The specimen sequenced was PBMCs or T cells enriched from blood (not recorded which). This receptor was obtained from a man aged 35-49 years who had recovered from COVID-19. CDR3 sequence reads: CASSSRTGQNEKLFF. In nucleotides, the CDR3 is TGTGCCAGCAGCTCTCGGACAGGGCAGAATGAAAAACTGTTTTTT.